This T cell receptor (beta chain) was recovered during a study of cytomegalovirus exposure and HLA in healthy donors. The study's findings and limits: Later work found that TCR association rates differed between HLA loci; DRB1 had the most and HLA-C the fewest. Associated with cytomegalovirus, according to the listing, were around 160 TCR beta chains. A few CMV-associated chains were confirmed in vitro to be specific for CMV antigens.

When sampled, the donors appeared nominally healthy, though they likely had unrecorded immune exposures. Notes on this clone: Its specificity is unknown.

This PCR relied on a set of 60 Vbeta primers and 13 Jbeta primers. Assay: immunoSEQ multiplex PCR; the TCRdb copy retains only in-frame clones and omits some. Of a few hundred thousand clones detected, around four fifths appear once; the ten largest clones hold about 0.6%. V was pared by 3 bases and J by 7 bases, with 8 bases of the junction left unmatched. Germline loops: CDR1 MNHEY, CDR2 SMNVEV (reference sequence). This CDR3 comprises 14 residues. The origin of this receptor is a woman aged 40 to 49 in good health and CMV-seronegative. The specimen sequenced was PBMCs. The V gene is TRBV27, the J gene TRBJ1-2, with 7 nucleotides matching TRBD1. The CDR3 DNA follows: TGTGCCAGCAGTTTTAGGGGGCCAGATGGTGGCTACACCTTC. Protein: CASSFRGPDGGYTF.